This T cell receptor beta chain was recorded in a study of blood T cell repertoires in COVID-19. Study background: Acute and convalescent COVID-19 samples came from the United States, Italy and Spain. Nucleic acid was either cDNA or gDNA, and it came from T cells, B-cell-depleted T cells, or PBMCs.

In the authors' methods: Amplification of reference gene primers provided the estimated nucleated cell counts. Generated by immunoSEQ multiplex PCR, the TCRdb table keeps only in-frame clones and is missing some. V and J calls and clone size are as listed in that table; D and trimming were resolved from the DNA. Of about 210,000 clones detected, approximately 82% appear once; the ten largest clones hold over 9.5%. V gave up 3 bases and J gave up 0 bases, with 15 bases separating them. The CDR3 runs 16 residues. Germline V lookup: CDR1 KGHSH, CDR2 LQKENI. The chain has TRBV18 and TRBJ2-7; possibly TRBD1 for D (5 bases). Input material: peripheral blood. This clonotype was obtained from a woman in her thirties or forties with acute or convalescent COVID-19. CDR3 region: CASSPQGTSSSYEQYF. The CDR3 coding sequence is TGTGCCAGCTCACCCCAGGGAACTTCCAGCTCCTACGAGCAGTACTTC. Full variable domain (rest looked up from reference TRBV18 and TRBJ2-7): NAGVMQNPRHLVRRRGQEARLRCSPMKGHSHVYWYRQLPEEGLKFMVYLQKENIIDESGMPKERFSAEFPKEGPSILRIQQVVRGDSAAYFCASSPQGTSSSYEQYFGPGTRLTVT.